The rows below give T cell receptor beta chains drawn from one sample of a study of shared clonotypes between healthy human individuals. Assay used: immunoSEQ multiplex PCR; TCRdb lists only in-frame clones, some missing. The sample records hundreds of thousands of clones, more than 70% being singletons. The sequencing input was memory CD4+ T cells sorted from blood. The receptors derive from a woman under 40 in good health. CDR3s include the opening cysteine and the closing phenylalanine or tryptophan. The D gene is left open where the match is weak. Size tells how often a clone was seen (once, few, many) or the class of an expanded clone, and some rows leave it out.

abundance: .; d_gene: .; v_gene: TRBV4-1; len: 13; j_gene: TRBJ1-2; CDR3nt: TGCGCCAGCAGCCGGGGCAGTTCTTATGGCTACACCTTC; CDR3aa: CASSRGSSYGYTF
abundance: .; d_gene: TRBD1; v_gene: TRBV5-4; len: 17; j_gene: TRBJ2-2; CDR3nt: TGTGCCAGCAGCTACCGACAGGGGGCGGGGGTCACCGGGGAGCTGTTTTTT; CDR3aa: CASSYRQGAGVTGELFF
abundance: .; d_gene: TRBD2; v_gene: TRBV11-2; len: 16; j_gene: TRBJ2-5; CDR3nt: TGTGCCAGCAGCTTTGGGACTAGCGGGACCCAAGAGACCCAGTACTTC; CDR3aa: CASSFGTSGTQETQYF
abundance: .; d_gene: TRBD1; v_gene: TRBV5-1; len: 17; j_gene: TRBJ1-4; CDR3nt: TGCGCCAGCAGCTTTGGGGCAGGGGGATGGACTAATGAAAAACTGTTTTTT; CDR3aa: CASSFGAGGWTNEKLFF
abundance: .; d_gene: TRBD1; v_gene: TRBV5-1; len: 15; j_gene: TRBJ2-2; CDR3nt: TGCGCCAGCAGCCCGGGACAGGGATACACCGGGGAGCTGTTTTTT; CDR3aa: CASSPGQGYTGELFF
abundance: many; d_gene: .; v_gene: TRBV28; len: 13; j_gene: TRBJ2-3; CDR3nt: TGTGCCAGCAGTTGGGGAGGCCAAGATACGCAGTATTTT; CDR3aa: CASSWGGQDTQYF
abundance: .; d_gene: .; v_gene: TRBV5-4; len: 13; j_gene: TRBJ2-3; CDR3nt: TGTGCCAGCAGCTTGGGGGGGGCAGATACGCAGTATTTT; CDR3aa: CASSLGGADTQYF
abundance: .; d_gene: .; v_gene: TRBV5-1; len: 14; j_gene: TRBJ2-1; CDR3nt: TGCGCCAGCAGCTGGGGAAACTCCTACAATGAGCAGTTCTTC; CDR3aa: CASSWGNSYNEQFF
abundance: .; d_gene: .; v_gene: TRBV5-1; len: 17; j_gene: TRBJ2-2; CDR3nt: TGCGCCAGCAGCACTACTCCGGGGCAGGGGTACACCGGGGAGCTGTTTTTT; CDR3aa: CASSTTPGQGYTGELFF
abundance: .; d_gene: .; v_gene: TRBV10-1; len: 15; j_gene: TRBJ1-5; CDR3nt: TGCGCCAGCAGTGGGGGCAGGGGCAACGGTCAGCCCCAGCATTTT; CDR3aa: CASSGGRGNGQPQHF
abundance: .; d_gene: .; v_gene: TRBV4-2; len: 14; j_gene: TRBJ1-1; CDR3nt: TGTGCCAGCAGCCAAGATAGGACGAACACTGAAGCTTTCTTT; CDR3aa: CASSQDRTNTEAFF
abundance: once; d_gene: TRBD2; v_gene: TRBV5-1; len: 14; j_gene: TRBJ2-7; CDR3nt: TGCGCCAGCAGCTTGTCCGGGGGGACCTACGAGCAGTACTTC; CDR3aa: CASSLSGGTYEQYF
abundance: .; d_gene: TRBD1; v_gene: TRBV6-1; len: 14; j_gene: TRBJ2-5; CDR3nt: TGTGCCAGCAGTGAGGGACAGGAACAAGAGACCCAGTACTTC; CDR3aa: CASSEGQEQETQYF
abundance: once; d_gene: TRBD1; v_gene: TRBV6-1; len: 13; j_gene: TRBJ2-5; CDR3nt: TGTGCCAGCACCAGGGACAGACGGGAGACCCAGTACTTC; CDR3aa: CASTRDRRETQYF
abundance: .; d_gene: .; v_gene: TRBV30; len: 12; j_gene: TRBJ2-7; CDR3nt: TGTGCCTGGAGTCCCCAGGCGTACGAGCAGTACTTC; CDR3aa: CAWSPQAYEQYF
abundance: many; d_gene: .; v_gene: TRBV6-1; len: 14; j_gene: TRBJ2-1; CDR3nt: TGTGCCAGCAGGGACTATAGCTCCTACAATGAGCAGTTCTTC; CDR3aa: CASRDYSSYNEQFF
abundance: .; d_gene: .; v_gene: TRBV7-9; len: 14; j_gene: TRBJ2-7; CDR3nt: TGTGCCAGCAGCTTAGCCACCTACTCCTACGAGCAGTACTTC; CDR3aa: CASSLATYSYEQYF
abundance: .; d_gene: TRBD1; v_gene: TRBV4-3; len: 15; j_gene: TRBJ2-3; CDR3nt: TGCGCCAGCAGCTTTGGGGACAGGGATTTCCATACGCAGTATTTT; CDR3aa: CASSFGDRDFHTQYF
abundance: once; d_gene: TRBD1; v_gene: TRBV6-6; len: 16; j_gene: TRBJ2-1; CDR3nt: TGTGCCAGCAGTCAGACAGGGGCCATGATAGGGGATGAGCAGTTCTTC; CDR3aa: CASSQTGAMIGDEQFF
abundance: .; d_gene: .; v_gene: TRBV7-3; len: 14; j_gene: TRBJ2-3; CDR3nt: TGTGCCAGCAGCTTTTTTAAGAGCACAGATACGCAGTATTTT; CDR3aa: CASSFFKSTDTQYF
abundance: once; d_gene: .; v_gene: TRBV2; len: 13; j_gene: TRBJ1-5; CDR3nt: TGTGCCAGCAGCCGCGGGGGCAATCAGCCCCAGCATTTT; CDR3aa: CASSRGGNQPQHF
abundance: .; d_gene: .; v_gene: TRBV19; len: 15; j_gene: TRBJ1-3; CDR3nt: TGTGCCAGTAGTATACAGGGGCGCCCTGGAAACACCATATATTTT; CDR3aa: CASSIQGRPGNTIYF
abundance: .; d_gene: TRBD1; v_gene: TRBV4-2; len: 18; j_gene: TRBJ1-1; CDR3nt: TGTGCCAGCAGCCGCCAGATGCTCTATGGGACAGTTAACACTGAAGCTTTCTTT; CDR3aa: CASSRQMLYGTVNTEAFF
abundance: .; d_gene: TRBD2; v_gene: TRBV7-8; len: 18; j_gene: TRBJ2-1; CDR3nt: TGTGCCAGCAGCGCACACACAGGGGTTCTCGGACTAGCGGGGGTCCCATTCTTC; CDR3aa: CASSAHTGVLGLAGVPFF
abundance: .; d_gene: .; v_gene: TRBV28; len: 11; j_gene: TRBJ2-7; CDR3nt: TGTGCCAGCGGAGTTGGGGTCGAGCAGTACTTC; CDR3aa: CASGVGVEQYF
abundance: .; d_gene: TRBD2; v_gene: TRBV5-1; len: 18; j_gene: TRBJ2-5; CDR3nt: TGCGCCAGCAGCTTGGACGGACTAGCGCTCGTTGTGGGAGAGACCCAGTACTTC; CDR3aa: CASSLDGLALVVGETQYF
abundance: .; d_gene: .; v_gene: TRBV11-2; len: 17; j_gene: TRBJ2-3; CDR3nt: TGTGCCAGCAGCTTAGGGTCAGGGACCGTAGGCACAGATACGCAGTATTTT; CDR3aa: CASSLGSGTVGTDTQYF
abundance: .; d_gene: .; v_gene: TRBV29-1; len: 13; j_gene: TRBJ1-1; CDR3nt: TGCAGCGTTGTTTTAATGGGTAACACTGAAGCTTTCTTT; CDR3aa: CSVVLMGNTEAFF
abundance: few; d_gene: TRBD1; v_gene: TRBV2; len: 15; j_gene: TRBJ1-2; CDR3nt: TGTGCCAGCAGTGATAGGTGGGACAGCTTTTATGGCTACACCTTC; CDR3aa: CASSDRWDSFYGYTF